These 9 T cell receptor beta chains originate from one sample sequenced in a study of T cells in Graves' hyperthyroidism and ophthalmopathy. Amplified TCR beta CDR3 regions derived from RNA transcripts. The HTBI primer set served for first-round RT-PCR of the TCR CDR3. TCRdb re-called the multiplex PCR reads through MiXCR, storing one row per CDR3 protein. The sample contains hundreds of thousands of distinct CDR3 sequences, around 42% of which appear only once. The sample comprised peripheral blood or thyroid tissue (not recorded which). All receptors come from a woman aged 18 to 35 with Graves' hyperthyroidism.

This clonotype was recorded a few times. The chain is built from TRBV7-9 and TRBJ1-5; TRBD1 aligns across 9 bases. CDR1 and CDR2 (germline): SEHNR, FQNEAQ (reference sequence). The CDR3 is made up of 16 amino acids. The J segment lost 0 bases and the V segment lost 5 bases, leaving 5 bases of the junction unmatched. The CDR3 region is CASSQRTGDSNQPQHF. The CDR3 nucleotides read TGTGCCAGCAGCCAAAGGACAGGGGATAGCAATCAGCCCCAGCATTTT.

The gene calls are TRBV29-1 and TRBJ2-5, with 9 bases lining up with TRBD2. This CDR3 is built from 13 residues. The germline gives CDR1 SQVTM, CDR2 ANQGSEA. V trimming: 5 bases; J trimming: 4 bases; junction bases outside the gene matches: 5. The CDR3 loop is CSVLLLAGETQYF. The CDR3 coding sequence is TGCAGCGTTCTTTTACTAGCGGGAGAGACCCAGTACTTC.

This clonotype has a handful of counts. This chain links TRBV10-3 with TRBJ1-2; TRBD1 might be the D (5 bases). CDR1 is ENHRY, CDR2 SYGVKD, per germline. V was cut by 10 bases and J by 6 bases, with 18 bases left in between. There are 13 residues in the CDR3. The CDR3 region has the DNA TGTGCCAGCAGAGCTATTTTAGGGGATGGCTACACCTTC. Translated, it gives CASRAILGDGYTF.

This clonotype has at least ten counts. The J gene is TRBJ1-1, the V gene TRBV10-3; D perhaps matches TRBD1 (5 bases). The CDR3 has 14 amino acids. Deletions cut 5 bases from V and 0 bases from J, with 10 bases between. Germline V gene data show CDR1 as ENHRY and CDR2 as SYGVKD. CDR3 sequence: CAISRGQMNTEAFF. The CDR3 DNA is TGTGCCATCAGTAGAGGACAAATGAACACTGAAGCTTTCTTT.

As for this clonotype: At one of its ends the junction is not consistent with the germline gene, which may arise from a read error. This rearrangement joins TRBV10-3 to TRBJ1-1; tentative D call: TRBD1 (5 bases). The germline V gene encodes CDR1 ENHRY and CDR2 SYGVKD. This CDR3 comprises 13 residues. The CDR3 is CASSAGPGAEAFF. DNA for the CDR3: TGTGCCAGCAGTGCGGGACCGGGCGCTGAAGCTTTCTTT.

In this sample, this clonotype turned up many times. The chain joins TRBV7-2 to TRBJ2-5; D remains ambiguous. V lost 8 bases and J lost 5, with 15 bases in between. The V gene's germline CDR1 is SGHTA and CDR2 FQGNSA. CDR3 length: 13 amino acids. The DNA of the CDR3 is TGTGCCAGCGCCACTTGGGCGTGGGAGACCCAGTACTTC. It codes for CASATWAWETQYF.

The rearrangement joins TRBV6-1 to TRBJ2-1; weak D call: TRBD1 (6 bases). Germline lookup yields CDR1 MNHNS and CDR2 SASEGT. The CDR3 is 16 residues long. V was cut by 6 bases and J by 5 bases, with 20 bases left in between. The CDR3 is CASSLTGSIPDNEQFF. DNA for the CDR3: TGTGCCAGCAGCCTCACAGGGTCCATACCCGACAATGAGCAGTTCTTC.

This chain connects TRBV29-1 to TRBJ1-1; D may be TRBD1 (6 bases). From germline, CDR1 is SQVTM and CDR2 ANQGSEA. V was trimmed by 8 bases and J by 0 bases, leaving 13 bases between them. This CDR3 is built from 13 residues. The CDR3 DNA reads TGCAGCTTGAGGGGGGAGGTGAACACTGAAGCTTTCTTT. It is translated as CSLRGEVNTEAFF.

This clonotype came up a few times. V is TRBV7-9 and J is TRBJ1-6; D gene unclear. The CDR3 is 13 residues long. CDR1 and CDR2 from the germline V gene are SEHNR and FQNEAQ (reference sequence). Between the trimmed V and J ends, which lost 3 bases and 6 bases, there was a span of 6 bases. CDR3 sequence reads: CASSFGTNSPLHF. The DNA of the CDR3 is TGTGCCAGCAGCTTTGGAACTAATTCACCCCTCCACTTT.